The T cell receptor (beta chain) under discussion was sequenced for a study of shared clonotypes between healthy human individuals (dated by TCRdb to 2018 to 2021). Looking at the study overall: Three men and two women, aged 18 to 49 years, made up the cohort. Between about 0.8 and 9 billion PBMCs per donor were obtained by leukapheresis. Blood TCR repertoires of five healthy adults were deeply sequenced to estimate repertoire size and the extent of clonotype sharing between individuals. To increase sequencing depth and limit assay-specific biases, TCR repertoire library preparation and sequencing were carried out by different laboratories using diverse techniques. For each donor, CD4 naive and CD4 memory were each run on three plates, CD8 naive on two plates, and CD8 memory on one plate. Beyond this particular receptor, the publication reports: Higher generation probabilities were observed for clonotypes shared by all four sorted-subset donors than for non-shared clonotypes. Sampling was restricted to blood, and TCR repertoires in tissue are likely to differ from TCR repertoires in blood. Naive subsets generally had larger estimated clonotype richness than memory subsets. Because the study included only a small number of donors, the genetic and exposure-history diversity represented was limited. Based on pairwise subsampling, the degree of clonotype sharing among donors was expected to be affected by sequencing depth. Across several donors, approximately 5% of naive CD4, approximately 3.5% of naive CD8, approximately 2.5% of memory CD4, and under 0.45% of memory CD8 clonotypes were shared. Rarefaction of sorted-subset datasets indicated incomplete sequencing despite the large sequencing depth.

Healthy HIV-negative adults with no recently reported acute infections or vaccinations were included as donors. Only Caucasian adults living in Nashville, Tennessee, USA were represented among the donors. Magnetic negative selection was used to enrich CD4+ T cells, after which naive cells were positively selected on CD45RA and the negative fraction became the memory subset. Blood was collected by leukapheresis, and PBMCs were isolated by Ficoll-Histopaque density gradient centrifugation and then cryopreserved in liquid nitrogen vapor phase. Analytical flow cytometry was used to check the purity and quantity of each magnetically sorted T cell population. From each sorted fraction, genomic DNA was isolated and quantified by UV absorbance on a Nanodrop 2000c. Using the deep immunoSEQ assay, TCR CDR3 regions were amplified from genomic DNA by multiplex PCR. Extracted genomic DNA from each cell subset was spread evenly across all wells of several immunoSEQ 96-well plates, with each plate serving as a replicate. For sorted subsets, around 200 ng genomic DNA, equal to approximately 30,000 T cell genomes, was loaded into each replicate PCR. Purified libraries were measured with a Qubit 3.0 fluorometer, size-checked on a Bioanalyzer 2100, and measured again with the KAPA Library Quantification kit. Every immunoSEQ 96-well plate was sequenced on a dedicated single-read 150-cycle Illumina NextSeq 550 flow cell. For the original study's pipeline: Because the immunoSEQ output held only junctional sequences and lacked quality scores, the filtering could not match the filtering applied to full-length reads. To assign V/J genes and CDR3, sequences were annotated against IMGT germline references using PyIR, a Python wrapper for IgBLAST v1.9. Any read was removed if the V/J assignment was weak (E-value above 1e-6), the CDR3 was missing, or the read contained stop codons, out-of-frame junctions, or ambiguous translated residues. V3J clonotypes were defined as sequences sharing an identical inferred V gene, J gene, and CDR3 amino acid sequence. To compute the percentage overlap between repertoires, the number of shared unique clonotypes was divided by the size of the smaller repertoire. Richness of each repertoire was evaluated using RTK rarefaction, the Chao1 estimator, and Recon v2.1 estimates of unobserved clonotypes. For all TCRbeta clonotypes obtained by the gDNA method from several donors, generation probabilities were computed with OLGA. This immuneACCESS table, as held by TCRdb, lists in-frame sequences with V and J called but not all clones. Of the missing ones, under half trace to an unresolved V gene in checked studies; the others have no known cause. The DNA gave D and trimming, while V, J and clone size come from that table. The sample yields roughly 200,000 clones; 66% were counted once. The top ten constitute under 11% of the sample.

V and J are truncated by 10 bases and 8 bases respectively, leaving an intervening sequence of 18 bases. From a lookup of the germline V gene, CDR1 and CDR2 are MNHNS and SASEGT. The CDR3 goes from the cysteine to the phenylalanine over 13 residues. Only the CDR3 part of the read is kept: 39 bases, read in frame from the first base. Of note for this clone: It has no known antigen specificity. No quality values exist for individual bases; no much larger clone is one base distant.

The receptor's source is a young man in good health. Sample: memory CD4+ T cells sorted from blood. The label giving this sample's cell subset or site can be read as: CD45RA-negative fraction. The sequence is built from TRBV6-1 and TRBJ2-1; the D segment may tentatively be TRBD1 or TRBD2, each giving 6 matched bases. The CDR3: CAITRGTGYEQFF. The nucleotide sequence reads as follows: TGTGCCATCACGCGGGGTACAGGGTATGAGCAGTTCTTC.